This entry lists 25 T cell receptor beta chains sequenced from one sample in a study of identical twins. Via MiXCR, TCRdb re-called the 5' RACE reads, giving one row per CDR3 protein. The sample lists about 520,000 distinct CDR3 sequences, less than 25% occurring once. The same sample was also used in a study of T cells expressing NK-cell markers.

The specimen sequenced was CD4+ T cells sorted from blood. These receptors all come from a young woman in good health.

A note on this clonotype: This may be a read error, as it is one base from a much larger clone. The CDR3, as DNA: TGTTCCAGCAGCCCGGGGGGTGAAAAACTGTTTTTT. This sequence encodes CSSSPGGEKLFF. The rearrangement uses TRBV7-6 and TRBJ1-4; weak D call: TRBD1 (5 bases). CDR1 and CDR2 (germline): SGHVS, FNYEAQ. The CDR3 is 12 residues long.

This clonotype was found a few times. V and J are TRBV27 and TRBJ1-3, with D uncertain. This CDR3 contains 15 residues. V shed 5 bases and J shed 0 bases, with 11 bases lying between them. Germline V gene data show CDR1 as MNHEY and CDR2 as SMNVEV (reference sequence). The CDR3 loop is CASSRHLSSGNTIYF. CDR3 nucleotide sequence: TGTGCCAGCAGTCGACACTTAAGCTCTGGAAACACCATATATTTT.

The chain employs TRBV5-1 and TRBJ2-2, with 13 bases aligning to TRBD2. V gave up 3 bases and J gave up 0 bases; unmatched junction bases: 5. The CDR3 consists of 18 residues. Germline V gene sequence: CDR1 SGHRS, CDR2 YFSETQ. The CDR3 DNA reads as TGCGCCAGCAGCTCGAAGACTAGCGGGAGGTCGAACACCGGGGAGCTGTTTTTT. Translated, it gives CASSSKTSGRSNTGELFF.

This chain links TRBV20-1 with TRBJ2-3, with TRBD2 matching 8 bases. This CDR3 is built from 15 residues. The junction had 8 bases not matched to a gene; V was cut back by 4 bases and J by 2 bases. CDR1 and CDR2 (germline): DFQATT, SNEGSKA (reference sequence). CDR3 in amino acids: CSAISSGRVTDTQYF. In DNA form, the CDR3 reads TGCAGTGCTATAAGCAGCGGGAGAGTCACAGATACGCAGTATTTT.

This chain uses TRBV7-6 with TRBJ2-1; 7 bases align to TRBD2. Germline-derived CDR1 and CDR2 are SGHVS and FNYEAQ. This CDR3 has 16 amino acids. The ends lost 5 bases at V and 3 bases at J; junction bases unmatched: 10. CDR3 DNA: TGTGCCAGCAGCCTACTGCGCGGGAGATACTACAATGAGCAGTTCTTC. This encodes CASSLLRGRYYNEQFF. The variable domain in full, with the rest retrieved from reference TRBV7-6 and TRBJ2-1, is GAGVSQSPRYKVTKRGQDVALRCDPISGHVSLYWYRQALGQGPEFLTYFNYEAQQDKSGLPNDRFSAERPEGSISTLTIQRTEQRDSAMYRCASSLLRGRYYNEQFFGPGTRLTVL.

This clonotype came up once. This chain uses TRBV20-1 with TRBJ2-1; no clear D gene. The ends were cut back, 5 bases at V and 6 bases at J, with 14 bases in the middle. Per germline, CDR1 DFQATT and CDR2 SNEGSKA (reference sequence). There are 13 residues in the CDR3. For the CDR3, the DNA is TGCAGTGCTGGTTCTTGGGCCCCCAATGAGCAGTTCTTC. Residues: CSAGSWAPNEQFF.

The chain links TRBV11-2 to TRBJ2-1, with 9 positions matching TRBD2. The junction had 8 bases not matched to a gene; V was cut back by 4 bases and J by 1 base. Germline V gene lookup returns CDR1 SGHAT and CDR2 FQNNGV. The CDR3 consists of 17 residues. CDR3 coding DNA: TGTGCCAGCAGCTGGGCCCTGCGGGAGGGGTCCTACAATGAGCAGTTCTTC. Its protein product is CASSWALREGSYNEQFF. The full variable domain, with the rest looked up from reference TRBV11-2 and TRBJ2-1, is EAGVAQSPRYKIIEKRQSVAFWCNPISGHATLYWYQQILGQGPKLLIQFQNNGVVDDSQLPKDRFSAERLKGVDSTLKIQPAKLEDSAVYLCASSWALREGSYNEQFFGPGTRLTVL.

This clonotype came up a few times. The V and J genes are TRBV12-3 or TRBV12-4 and TRBJ1-6; D call uncertain. The V end was cut by 5 bases, the J end by 7 bases, with 15 bases between. This CDR3 contains 15 residues. CDR3 in amino acids: CASSRRAAINSPLHF. CDR3 nucleotides: TGTGCCAGCAGTAGGAGGGCGGCTATCAATTCACCCCTCCACTTT.

This clonotype showed up just once. The germline gene is not matched at one end of the junction; a read error may be the cause. The rearrangement links TRBV6-1 to TRBJ2-2; possibly TRBD2 for D (5 bases). The CDR3 covers 15 residues. Germline-derived CDR1 and CDR2 are MNHNS and SASEGT. CDR3 DNA sequence: TGTGCCAGCAGCCCCTTCCCTTATAACACCGGGGAGCTGCTTTTT. It is translated as CASSPFPYNTGELLF.

The V call is TRBV29-1, the J call TRBJ1-1; D unclear. Germline V gives CDR1 SQVTM, CDR2 ANQGSEA. The V end was cut by 5 bases, the J end by 0 bases, with 10 bases between. This CDR3 contains 13 residues. The CDR3 loop reads CSVTRTVNTEAFF. CDR3 DNA sequence: TGCAGCGTTACTCGGACGGTGAACACTGAAGCTTTCTTT.

The sample holds a few counts of this clonotype. The chain combines TRBV5-1 with TRBJ1-2, with TRBD1 identical over 11 bases. Per germline, CDR1 SGHRS and CDR2 YFSETQ. V lost 4 bases to trimming and J lost 4 bases; unmatched junction nucleotides: 6. The CDR3 spans 15 residues. This chain's CDR3 is CASSPGQGASYGYTF. In DNA form, the CDR3 reads TGCGCCAGCAGCCCTGGACAGGGGGCTTCCTATGGCTACACCTTC.

This sequence joins TRBV7-9 and TRBJ2-3, with TRBD2 as a possible D gene (7 bases). This CDR3 has 17 residues. Germline CDR1 reads SEHNR; CDR2 reads FQNEAQ (reference sequence). V lost 3 bases to trimming and J lost 0 bases, with 16 bases between them. CDR3 protein: CASSFLRGAPSTDTQYF. The DNA of the CDR3 is TGTGCCAGCAGCTTCCTACGGGGGGCGCCGAGCACAGATACGCAGTATTTT.

The table lists this clonotype with a few counts. This sequence joins TRBV12-3 or TRBV12-4 and TRBJ1-3, with 8 bases identical to TRBD1. The CDR3 consists of 16 residues. The J segment lost 2 bases and the V segment lost 6 bases, leaving 9 bases of the junction unmatched. The CDR3 spells CASSLRGLVPGNTIYF. The CDR3 DNA reads TGTGCCAGCAGCCTCAGGGGGCTTGTCCCTGGAAACACCATATATTTT.

This clonotype was detected once. This chain connects TRBV27 to TRBJ2-7, with 7 bases that match TRBD1. Trimming took 5 bases from V and 5 from J; bases not matched to a gene: 6. The length of the CDR3 is 13 residues. CDR1 is MNHEY, CDR2 SMNVEV, per germline (reference sequence). CDR3 loop: CASSIRQGHEQYF. The CDR3 nucleotides read TGTGCCAGCAGTATTCGACAGGGTCACGAGCAGTACTTC.

The rearrangement joins TRBV28 to TRBJ1-1; D gene unclear. Deletions cut 2 bases from V and 11 bases from J, with 15 bases between. Looked up from germline, CDR1 is MDHEN and CDR2 is SYDVKM. CDR3 length: 13 amino acids. Written as DNA, the CDR3 is TGTGCCAGCAGTTTACCGATCTCCGGGGTGGCTTTCTTT. Translating it yields CASSLPISGVAFF.

This clonotype was counted only a few times. The rearrangement joins TRBV9 to TRBJ2-7; D is perhaps TRBD1 or TRBD2 (5 bases each). Trimming removed 2 bases from V and 2 bases from J, with 11 bases in between. CDR3 length: 14 amino acids. Germline lookup yields CDR1 SGDLS and CDR2 YYNGEE. In nucleotides, the CDR3 is TGTGCCAGCAGCGTGGGGGTAGGCGCCTACGAGCAGTACTTC. This sequence encodes CASSVGVGAYEQYF. Combining the CDR3 with reference TRBV9 and TRBJ2-7 gives the whole variable domain DSGVTQTPKHLITATGQRVTLRCSPRSGDLSVYWYQQSLDQGLQFLIQYYNGEERAKGNILERFSAQQFPDLHSELNLSSLELGDSALYFCASSVGVGAYEQYFGPGTRLTVT.

This clonotype was counted only a few times. The chain combines TRBV29-1 with TRBJ2-3; a weak D match, TRBD2 (6 bases). CDR1 is SQVTM and CDR2 is ANQGSEA in the germline V gene. With 7 bases removed from V and 3 bases from J, the gap between germline ends came to 17 bases. This CDR3 contains 14 residues. In DNA form, the CDR3 reads TGCAGCGCTGATACTAGTGGGGGGACAGATACGCAGTATTTT. It encodes CSADTSGGTDTQYF.

This clonotype has only a few counts. This sequence joins TRBV5-1 and TRBJ2-1; D is uncertain. Between the trimmed V and J ends, which lost 4 bases and 2 bases, there was a span of 10 bases. CDR1 and CDR2 (germline): SGHRS, YFSETQ. CDR3 length equals 14 residues. The CDR3 nucleotides read TGCGCCAGCAGCAAGGACGCCACCTACAATGAGCAGTTCTTC. It translates to CASSKDATYNEQFF.

This chain links TRBV9 with TRBJ1-2; D is uncertain. The germline V and J ends were trimmed by 0 bases and 5 bases, with 5 bases remaining between them. Germline V gene data show CDR1 as SGDLS and CDR2 as YYNGEE. This CDR3 contains 12 residues. CDR3 sequence (DNA): TGTGCCAGCAGCGTAGGACGATATGGCTACACCTTC. This gives the protein CASSVGRYGYTF. The complete variable domain, with remaining parts taken from reference TRBV9 and TRBJ1-2, reads DSGVTQTPKHLITATGQRVTLRCSPRSGDLSVYWYQQSLDQGLQFLIQYYNGEERAKGNILERFSAQQFPDLHSELNLSSLELGDSALYFCASSVGRYGYTFGSGTRLTVV.

This clonotype has a handful of counts. The chain combines TRBV7-9 with TRBJ2-7; TRBD1 might be the D (6 bases). Deletions cut 5 bases from V and 0 bases from J, with 11 bases between. This CDR3 region has 14 residues. Looked up from germline, CDR1 is SEHNR and CDR2 is FQNEAQ (reference sequence). The CDR3 sequence is CASSPGDRSYEQYF. For the CDR3, the DNA is TGTGCCAGCAGCCCAGGGGACCGCTCCTACGAGCAGTACTTC.

The V call is TRBV6-4, the J call TRBJ2-7; no definite D call. V was clipped by 10 bases and J by 4 bases, with 8 bases between them. CDR3 length equals 10 residues. Germline-derived CDR1 and CDR2 are MRHNA and SNTAGT. The chain's CDR3 is CAIPKYEQYF. CDR3 sequence (DNA): TGTGCCATCCCGAAGTACGAGCAGTACTTC.

This clonotype was observed a few times. V usage is TRBV12-3 or TRBV12-4 and J usage is TRBJ2-2; TRBD1 matches 9 bases. Losses at the gene ends were 3 bases for V and 6 bases for J; bases not matched to a gene: 8. The CDR3 is made up of 16 amino acids. The CDR3 loop reads CASSLSTGGNSGELFF. The CDR3 DNA follows: TGTGCCAGCAGTTTGTCGACAGGGGGAAATTCCGGGGAGCTGTTTTTT.

In this sample, this clonotype turned up many times. The chain carries TRBV4-3 and TRBJ1-2; D gene unclear. V was cut by 1 base and J by 4 bases, with 10 bases left in between. CDR1 is LGHNA and CDR2 is YSLEER in the germline V gene. This CDR3 spans 14 amino acids. CDR3 sequence (DNA): TGCGCCAGCAGCCAAGGTCTCGTAGGCTATGGCTACACCTTC. This codes for CASSQGLVGYGYTF.

This chain uses TRBV9 with TRBJ2-7; TRBD2 agrees at 7 bases. This CDR3 is built from 15 residues. CDR1 is SGDLS, CDR2 YYNGEE, per germline. V dropped 3 bases and J dropped 5; count of bases not matched to a gene: 11. CDR3 in amino acids: CASSASLTSNHEQYF. DNA of the CDR3: TGTGCCAGCAGCGCATCCTTGACTAGCAACCACGAGCAGTACTTC. Full variable domain (missing parts from reference TRBV9 and TRBJ2-7): DSGVTQTPKHLITATGQRVTLRCSPRSGDLSVYWYQQSLDQGLQFLIQYYNGEERAKGNILERFSAQQFPDLHSELNLSSLELGDSALYFCASSASLTSNHEQYFGPGTRLTVT.

The V call is TRBV27, the J call TRBJ2-6; 10 nucleotides align to TRBD1. The junction had 10 bases not matched to a gene; V was cut back by 7 bases and J by 4 bases. Germline lookup yields CDR1 MNHEY and CDR2 SMNVEV (reference sequence). The CDR3 totals 17 residues. DNA of the CDR3: TGTGCCAGCACCTCCGTGGGACAGGGGAGAGGGGCCAACGTCCTGACTTTC. This codes for CASTSVGQGRGANVLTF.